This T cell receptor beta chain is from a study of cytomegalovirus exposure and HLA in healthy donors (dated by TCRdb to 2017 to 2019). Some background on the complete study: An earlier analysis of several hundred of the donors reported approximately 300 Gb of sequence data and 95 million to 130 million unique TCR beta sequences obtained from about 170 million T cells. An early release that covered some 640 HLA-typed donors contained about 300 gigabases of sequencing data and 80 million or so unique TCR sequences. Among the roughly 380 genotyped donors, around 79% belonged to the genetic ancestry cluster associated with self-reported Caucasian donors. The study aimed to test whether cataloging public T cell receptors could reveal signatures of past pathogen exposure. The T cell repertoires of 700 or so subjects were profiled by immunosequencing and related to cytomegalovirus serostatus. A separate validation cohort of about 110 different subjects was used in addition to the approximately 640-subject first cohort. The study combined high-throughput TCR immunosequencing, statistical association of individual TCRs with disease status, and machine learning to predict cytomegalovirus infection status. A later analysis re-examined previously published TCR beta repertoires from over 500 donors and added high-resolution HLA genotyping to investigate patterns of TCR occurrence. Rather than using new phenotypic data, the later analysis identified candidate immune exposures from TCR beta sequences and from how often those sequences occurred across donors. An earlier analysis of 450 to 750 of the donors used high-throughput TCR beta sequencing to judge whether each TCR beta V gene segment behaved as functional or pseudogenic. Donor age, sex, ethnicity and CMV serostatus were compiled alongside the repertoire data. A later genetic analysis took genome-wide SNP genotypes for about three fifths of the 666 donors and used that subset as a discovery cohort. Every repertoire in the discovery cohort had been generated on one and the same sequencing platform. HLA typing covered class I and class II loci at four-digit resolution. Typing coverage differed by locus: A, B, C, DRB1 and DQB1 were typed in about 629-640 donors, DQA1 in 500 to 550, DPA1 in approximately 610, and DPB1 in around 440. Several DR-DQ haplotypes were handled as single units for association and clustering because linkage in the cohort was strong. On average, around 240,000 unique TCR beta nucleotide sequences were sequenced per donor among more than 350 genotyped donors of the cohort, with roughly 18% of those sequences being non-productive. What the research found in general, with its limitations: Most TCR sequences were seen in very few donors, while some public TCRs were found in many individuals. Presence/absence analyses assumed roughly uniform sequencing depth across donors, an assumption that may not hold. HLA typing was unavailable for some donors at each locus, so association tests used only the typed subset. Correlated functional status among segregating V segments might be attributable to linkage disequilibrium, but an unknown experimental factor could not be ruled out. An earlier analysis of approximately 570 of the donors showed that most TCR beta V segments appeared in productive rearrangements either about 87% or about 30% of the time, which broadly matched IMGT annotations. The authors suggested that the approach could potentially be extended to other disease states and immunological phenotypes. The study gave a list of 150 to 200 TCR beta chains associated with cytomegalovirus. Cytomegalovirus status was reported to be diagnosed by the classifier with high specificity and sensitivity in both the original and validation cohorts. Strong co-occurrence of HLA alleles, especially DR and DQ, made assigning TCR associations to individual alleles difficult. Because counts were too low, approximately 15 rarely observed V segments, including chromosome 9 orphons, were excluded from the earlier analysis of around 590 of the donors. In a later analysis, HLA-associated TCR beta chains were found to be more clonally expanded and to have lower generation probabilities than equally common non-associated chains. A further reported finding was that TCR beta sequences accurately predicted the HLA-A and HLA-B alleles for most subjects in the first cohort. Specific HLA alleles were associated with 15,000 to 20,000 TCR beta sequences at a false discovery rate of 0.05 in a later analysis. An association between a missense DCLRE1C variant and V-gene and J-gene trimming of TCR beta chains was found in a later genetic analysis and replicated in an independent cohort. Only TCR beta chains were sequenced in this cohort, and the absence of alpha or paired-chain data limited detectable features. Three of the identified cytomegalovirus-associated TCR beta chains were confirmed in vitro to be specific for cytomegalovirus antigens. Most CMV-associated TCR beta chains appeared to be HLA-restricted in a later analysis, and the HLA associations seemed to be driven largely by CMV exposure. According to a later analysis, parvovirus B19, influenza, CMV and Epstein-Barr virus appeared linked to several top co-occurrence clusters. Some IMGT-functional V segments, including TRBV6-2 and TRBV6-3, could not be distinguished by the 87-base-pair reads and were therefore excluded. Immune exposure information for the cohort was limited to CMV serostatus. The sequencing pipeline was judged likely to have produced a cluster of highly shared sequence variants as a technical artifact. Compared with the roughly 600-donor mean, donors in an Asian-associated ancestry cluster had fewer N-insertions in productive TCRs, according to a later genetic analysis. A later analysis found that TCR association rates varied across HLA loci, with DRB1 alleles showing the most associated TCRs and HLA-C alleles the fewest.

Libraries were constructed by the immunoSEQ multiplex PCR assay. A mixture of 60 forward primers for TCR Vbeta segments and 13 reverse primers for TCR Jbeta segments was used in the multiplex PCR. Amplification of the CDR3 region of rearranged TCR beta genes was performed with a multiplex PCR assay on genomic DNA. On the Illumina HiSeq System, the amplified TCR beta libraries were sequenced as 87-base-pair reads. As for the authors' bioinformatics: In a later analysis, some 80 million unique TCR beta chains were counted across the 500 to 700 repertoires, and around 11 million of these chains were shared by at least two donors. To remove PCR and sequencing errors, raw reads were error-corrected and collapsed into unique sequences using a nearest-neighbor algorithm that merged closely related sequences. Alignment of CDR3 sequences to IMGT reference sequences was used to assign V, D and J gene segments. For a sequence to be retained, a match of at least six nucleotides was required to both a V gene segment and a J gene segment. Rearrangements were called productive when the CDR3 lacked stop codons and stayed in frame with V and J; all others were non-productive. CDR3 was defined by IMGT convention, running from the second conserved V-encoded cysteine to the conserved J-encoded phenylalanine. The earlier analysis of 587 of the donors excluded sequences that lacked an unambiguous match to a single V gene segment. An earlier analysis of 587 of the donors called V segments functional above 56.7% productive rearrangements and segregating when the between-donor standard deviation exceeded 5%. A statistical classification framework was developed to diagnose cytomegalovirus status using the catalog of TCR beta chain sequences. V and J gene assignment, in a later analysis, came from comparing TCR nucleotide sequences with IMGT/GENE-DB human TR gene sequences. The TCRdist pipeline was used in a later analysis to assign CDR3 sequences and most-parsimonious VDJ recombination scenarios. In a later analysis, each TCR beta chain was defined by its CDR3 amino acid sequence together with its V-gene family, and reads lacking a unique V-gene family were excluded. In a later analysis, around 650 highly shared, low-generation-probability nucleotide sequences were removed to address suspected cross-contamination and a sequencing artifact. In a later analysis, a clonal expansion index was calculated for each public chain from normalized within-repertoire ranks of inferred template counts. A later analysis computed generation probabilities with a VDJ recombination model fitted to out-of-frame rearrangements, and checked the results against IGoR. In a later analysis, hypergeometric tests were used to score TCR-TCR, TCR-HLA and TCR-CMV co-occurrence, with a repertoire-size bias correction applied to TCR pairs. To estimate false discovery rates, a later analysis permuted the HLA or CMV assignments 20 times. A later analysis grouped co-occurring TCRs with DBSCAN, adding TCRdist sequence similarity when clustering within HLA-allele-positive subsets. Repertoires with fewer than 30,000 or more than 120,000 public chains, plus five repertoires with anomalous nucleotide sharing, were excluded from co-occurrence clustering. As stored in TCRdb, this immuneACCESS dataset retains in-frame rearrangements with V and J assigned. A fraction of the clones does not appear; measured against another copy, unresolved V genes explain less than half of the discrepancy, and the remainder lacks a known reason. Clone size and V and J calls were adopted from that table, with D and trimming inferred from the DNA. The sample has approximately 180,000 clones on record, 81% of them singletons. The ten largest clonotypes hold 2% to 2.5% of the sample.

The cohort comprised approximately 700 healthy bone marrow donors. Cohort members were all nominally healthy when sampled, although unrecorded immune exposures were likely present. The donor was CMV seronegative and was included in the group of 352 seronegative cohort members. A peripheral blood sample was collected from each donor, and TCR beta sequencing was performed on peripheral blood mononuclear cells. The Qiagen DNeasy Blood Extraction Kit was used to extract genomic DNA from the blood cell samples. Including cysteine and phenylalanine, the CDR3 has 14 amino acids. Kept here is only the CDR3 DNA, which spans 42 bases and is read in frame from base 1. Per the germline V gene (reference sequence), SEHNR is the CDR1 and FQNEAQ is the CDR2. V drops 1 base and J drops 5 bases, leaving 11 bases in between. Concerning this clone: Its binding antigen is unknown. Base qualities are missing; no much larger clone stands one base away.

The material sequenced was PBMCs. The rearrangement joined TRBV7-9 to TRBJ2-5; TRBD1 is a possible D gene, resting on 6 matching bases. The receptor was isolated from a woman between 25 and 40 years old in good health and CMV-seronegative. The nucleotides read TGTGCCAGCAGCTTAGAGGGGGTAGTTGAGACCCAGTACTTC. It translates to CASSLEGVVETQYF.